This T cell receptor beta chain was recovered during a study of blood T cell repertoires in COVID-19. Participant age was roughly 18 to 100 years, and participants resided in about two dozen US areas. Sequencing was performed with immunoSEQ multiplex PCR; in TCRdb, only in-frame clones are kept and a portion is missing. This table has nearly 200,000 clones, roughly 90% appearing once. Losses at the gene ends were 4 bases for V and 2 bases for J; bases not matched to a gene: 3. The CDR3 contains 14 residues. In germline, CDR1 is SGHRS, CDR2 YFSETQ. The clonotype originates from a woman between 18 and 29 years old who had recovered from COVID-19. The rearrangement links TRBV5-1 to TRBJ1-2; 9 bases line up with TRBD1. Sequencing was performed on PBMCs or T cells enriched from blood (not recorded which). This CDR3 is CASSPGQGNYGYTF. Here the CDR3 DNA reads TGCGCCAGCAGCCCCGGACAGGGGAACTATGGCTACACCTTC.